A single sample gave rise to the 2 T cell receptor beta chains below, sequenced in a study of monozygotic twins with inflammatory bowel disease. TCRdb processed the 5' RACE reads again and assigns one entry to each CDR3 protein, with no DNA. This table holds about 43,000 distinct CDR3 sequences. Sequenced input: blood. These receptors originate from a human donor with ulcerative colitis or Crohn's disease, or a healthy co-twin of an affected twin (not recorded which).

The CDR3 here is CASRRTSDSYEQYF. The chain is built from TRBV5-1 and TRBJ2-7. Germline CDR1 reads SGHRS; CDR2 reads YFSETQ. The CDR3 totals 14 residues.

V and J are TRBV18 and TRBJ2-2; TCRdb's D call, TRBD1, is unchecked because there is no DNA. CDR1 and CDR2 (germline): KGHSH, LQKENI. The CDR3 runs to 18 residues. The CDR3 reads CASSPHRLRTGNTGELFF.